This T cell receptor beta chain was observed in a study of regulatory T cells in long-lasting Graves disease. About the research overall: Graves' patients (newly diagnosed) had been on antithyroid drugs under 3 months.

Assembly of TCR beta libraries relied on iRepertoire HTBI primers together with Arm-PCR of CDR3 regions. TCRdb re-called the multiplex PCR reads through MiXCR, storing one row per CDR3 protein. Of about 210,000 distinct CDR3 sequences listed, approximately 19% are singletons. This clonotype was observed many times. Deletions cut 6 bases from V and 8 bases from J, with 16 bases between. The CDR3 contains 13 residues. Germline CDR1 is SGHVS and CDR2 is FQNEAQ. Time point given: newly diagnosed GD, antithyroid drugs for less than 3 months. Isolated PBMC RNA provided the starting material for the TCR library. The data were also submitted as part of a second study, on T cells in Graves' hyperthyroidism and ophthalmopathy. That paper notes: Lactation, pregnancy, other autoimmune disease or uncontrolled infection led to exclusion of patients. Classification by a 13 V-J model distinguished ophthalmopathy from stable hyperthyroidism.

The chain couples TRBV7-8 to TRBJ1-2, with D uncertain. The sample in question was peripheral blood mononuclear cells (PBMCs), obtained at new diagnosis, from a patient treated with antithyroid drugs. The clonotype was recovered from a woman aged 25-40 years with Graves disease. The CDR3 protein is CASSPGRVKGYTF. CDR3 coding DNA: TGTGCCAGCAGTCCCGGACGGGTGAAGGGCTACACCTTC.